Presented here are 10 T cell receptor beta chains from one specimen sequenced in a study of T cell responses to AZD1222 COVID-19 vaccine (dated by TCRdb to about 2021). Library prep was done by the immunoSEQ multiplex PCR assay. This is the immuneACCESS table as TCRdb keeps it, with only in-frame sequences that have V and J called. A part of the clones is gone; compared with another copy, unresolved V genes explain less than half, and the rest is unexplained. This sample lists about 170,000 clones; around 90% were detected once. Around 1.6% of the sample is in the top ten clones. The time point label of this sample denotes: baseline before first vaccination. The material was peripheral blood, obtained on day 0 of AZD1222 vaccination. The receptor source for this set is an adult in good health.

The chain uses TRBV7-9 and TRBJ2-7; TRBD1 matches 9 bases. CDR3 length equals 14 residues. CDR1 is SEHNR and CDR2 is FQNEAQ in the germline V gene (reference sequence). Trimming at V came to 5 bases and at J to 2 bases, leaving 4 bases not matched to a gene. DNA for the CDR3: TGTGCCAGCAGCAAGGACAGGGGCCCCTACGAGCAGTACTTC. It codes for CASSKDRGPYEQYF.

The chain joins TRBV18 to TRBJ1-6; the match to TRBD1 covers 7 bases. The CDR3 has 16 residues. J gave up 9 bases and V 3 bases, and 11 bases lay outside the gene matches. Germline assignment: CDR1 KGHSH and CDR2 LQKENI. The DNA of the CDR3 is TGTGCCAGCTCACCGGAGAAGGGGGCAGTGGGTTCACCCCTCCACTTT. It translates to CASSPEKGAVGSPLHF.

CDR3 amino acids: CASSPSRGSGDEQFF. The CDR3 DNA reads TGTGCCAGCAGCCCCTCCCGGGGGAGCGGCGATGAGCAGTTCTTC. V is TRBV9 and J is TRBJ2-1, with D possibly matching TRBD2 (6 bases). CDR3 length: 15 amino acids. V was shortened by 4 bases and J by 8 bases, with 19 bases between the two germline ends. Germline V lookup: CDR1 SGDLS, CDR2 YYNGEE.

J is TRBJ2-2 and V is TRBV5-1; TRBD2 matches at 8 bases. This CDR3 region has 16 residues. J gave up 0 bases and V 3 bases, and 4 bases lay outside the gene matches. Per the germline V gene, CDR1 is SGHRS and CDR2 is YFSETQ. Here the CDR3 reads CASSSPGLANTGELFF. CDR3 DNA: TGCGCCAGCAGCTCACCGGGACTAGCGAACACCGGGGAGCTGTTTTTT.

The chain is built from TRBV6-5 and TRBJ1-2; D unresolved. V lost 0 bases, J lost 6 bases, and 14 bases lay in between. Germline lookup yields CDR1 MNHEY and CDR2 SVGAGI. The CDR3 spans 15 residues. The CDR3 DNA follows: TGTGCCAGCAGTTACTCGGAACAGAGCGTCAATGGCTACACCTTC. Translated, it gives CASSYSEQSVNGYTF.

This chain uses TRBV7-9 with TRBJ2-2, with TRBD1 matching 7 bases. The CDR3 contains 16 residues. CDR1 is SEHNR, CDR2 FQNEAQ, per germline (reference sequence). J was trimmed by 1 base and V by 5 bases; bases with no gene match: 7. The CDR3 DNA reads as TGTGCCAGCAGCACCTTCCGGACAGGGAACACCGGGGAGCTGTTTTTT. Amino acid sequence: CASSTFRTGNTGELFF.

The chain links TRBV2 to TRBJ1-2; 7 bases align to TRBD1. V was clipped by 6 bases and J by 4 bases; unmatched bases: 8. Germline V gives CDR1 SNHLY, CDR2 FYNNEI. This CDR3 region has 14 residues. CDR3 region: CASSSGTAIYGYTF. The CDR3 DNA reads TGTGCCAGCAGCTCCGGGACAGCCATCTATGGCTACACCTTC.

The J gene is TRBJ1-2, the V gene TRBV10-3; TRBD1 agrees at 9 bases. This CDR3 is 14 amino acids long. Germline trimming cut 3 bases from V and 4 bases from J; bases unmatched to any gene: 3. CDR1 ENHRY and CDR2 SYGVKD come from the germline V gene. The CDR3 region has the DNA TGTGCCATCAGTGAAGGGACAGGGCGCTATGGCTACACCTTC. It yields the protein CAISEGTGRYGYTF.

This chain uses TRBV11-2 with TRBJ1-4; D call uncertain. CDR3 length: 17 residues. Germline-derived CDR1 and CDR2 are SGHAT and FQNNGV. V shed 2 bases and J shed 2 bases, with 15 bases lying between them. CDR3 coding DNA: TGTGCCAGCAGCTTACGATACAGTACGGCGACTAATGAAAAACTGTTTTTT. Residues: CASSLRYSTATNEKLFF. The variable domain in full, with the rest retrieved from reference TRBV11-2 and TRBJ1-4, is EAGVAQSPRYKIIEKRQSVAFWCNPISGHATLYWYQQILGQGPKLLIQFQNNGVVDDSQLPKDRFSAERLKGVDSTLKIQPAKLEDSAVYLCASSLRYSTATNEKLFFGSGTQLSVL.

This clone was found once. This rearrangement joins TRBV6-5 to TRBJ2-3; 9 positions match TRBD2. CDR3 length equals 15 residues. Germline V gene lookup returns CDR1 MNHEY and CDR2 SVGAGI. V trimming: 0 bases; J trimming: 5 bases; junction bases outside the gene matches: 3. CDR3 amino acids: CASSYSISGGDTQYF. The CDR3 region has the DNA TGTGCCAGCAGTTACTCTATTAGCGGGGGAGATACGCAGTATTTT.